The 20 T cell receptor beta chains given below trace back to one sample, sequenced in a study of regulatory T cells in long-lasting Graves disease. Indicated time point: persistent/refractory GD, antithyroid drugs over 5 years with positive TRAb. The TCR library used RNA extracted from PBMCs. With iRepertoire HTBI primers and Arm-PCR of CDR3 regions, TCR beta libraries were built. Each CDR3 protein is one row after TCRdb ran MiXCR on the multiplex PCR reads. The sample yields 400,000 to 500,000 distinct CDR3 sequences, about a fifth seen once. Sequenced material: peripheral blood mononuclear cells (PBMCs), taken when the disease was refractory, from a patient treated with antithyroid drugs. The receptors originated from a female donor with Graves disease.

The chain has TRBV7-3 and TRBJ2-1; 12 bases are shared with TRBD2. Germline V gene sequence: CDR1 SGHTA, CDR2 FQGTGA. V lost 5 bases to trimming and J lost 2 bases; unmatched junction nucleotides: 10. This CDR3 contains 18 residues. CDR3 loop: CASSLLAGGPRAYNEQFF. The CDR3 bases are TGTGCCAGCAGCCTCCTAGCGGGAGGGCCGAGGGCCTACAATGAGCAGTTCTTC.

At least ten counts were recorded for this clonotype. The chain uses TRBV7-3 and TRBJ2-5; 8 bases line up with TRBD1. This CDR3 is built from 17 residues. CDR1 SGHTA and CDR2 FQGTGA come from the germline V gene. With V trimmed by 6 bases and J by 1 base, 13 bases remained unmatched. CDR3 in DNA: TGTGCCAGCAGTCCTAAACCCCTGGACAGGGTCCAAGAGACCCAGTACTTC. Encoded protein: CASSPKPLDRVQETQYF.

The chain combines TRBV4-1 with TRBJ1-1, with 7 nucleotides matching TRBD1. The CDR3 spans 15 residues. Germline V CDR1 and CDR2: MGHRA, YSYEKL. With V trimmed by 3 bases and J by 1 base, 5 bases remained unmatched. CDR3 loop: CASSHAGTANTEAFF. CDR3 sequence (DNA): TGCGCCAGCAGCCACGCCGGGACAGCGAACACTGAAGCTTTCTTT.

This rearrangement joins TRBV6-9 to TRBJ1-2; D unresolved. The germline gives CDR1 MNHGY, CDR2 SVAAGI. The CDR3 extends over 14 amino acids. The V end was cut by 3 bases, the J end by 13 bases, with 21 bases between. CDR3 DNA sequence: TGTGCCAGCAGTTACGTCCCCGCGACACTCCCACTCACCTTC. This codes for CASSYVPATLPLTF.

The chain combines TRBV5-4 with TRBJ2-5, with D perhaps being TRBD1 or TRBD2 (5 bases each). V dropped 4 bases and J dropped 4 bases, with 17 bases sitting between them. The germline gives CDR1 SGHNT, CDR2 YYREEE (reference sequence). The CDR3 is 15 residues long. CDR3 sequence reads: CASSILVTGGETQYF. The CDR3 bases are TGTGCCAGCAGCATCTTGGTTACAGGAGGAGAGACCCAGTACTTC.

CDR3 region: CASSFPDRGGPNEKLFF. DNA for the CDR3: TGTGCCAGCAGTTTCCCGGACAGGGGTGGGCCGAATGAAAAACTGTTTTTT. The J gene is TRBJ1-4, the V gene TRBV27, with TRBD1 identical over 9 bases. After removal of 3 bases from V and 5 bases from J, the junction contained 10 bases not matched to a gene. The CDR3 length is 17 residues. CDR1 and CDR2 (germline): MNHEY, SMNVEV (reference sequence).

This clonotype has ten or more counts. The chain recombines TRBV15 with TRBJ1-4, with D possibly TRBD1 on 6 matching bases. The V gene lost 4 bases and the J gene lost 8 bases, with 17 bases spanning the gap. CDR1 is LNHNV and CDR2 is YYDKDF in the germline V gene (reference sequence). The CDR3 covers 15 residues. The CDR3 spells CATSNIKGVGEKLFF. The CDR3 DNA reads TGTGCCACCAGCAATATTAAGGGGGTAGGAGAAAAACTGTTTTTT.

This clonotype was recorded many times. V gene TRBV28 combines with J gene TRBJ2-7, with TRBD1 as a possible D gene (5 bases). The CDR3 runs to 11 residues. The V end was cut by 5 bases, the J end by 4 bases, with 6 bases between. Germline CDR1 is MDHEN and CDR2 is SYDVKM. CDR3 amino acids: CASSRQYEQYF. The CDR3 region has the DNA TGTGCCAGCAGTCGACAGTACGAGCAGTACTTC.

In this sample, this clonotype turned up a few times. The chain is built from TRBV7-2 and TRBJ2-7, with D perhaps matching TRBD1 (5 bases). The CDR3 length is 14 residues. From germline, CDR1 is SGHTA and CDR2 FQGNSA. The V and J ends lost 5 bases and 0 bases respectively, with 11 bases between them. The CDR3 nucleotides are TGTGCCAGCAGCCCCAGGGTGTTCTCCTACGAGCAGTACTTC. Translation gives CASSPRVFSYEQYF.

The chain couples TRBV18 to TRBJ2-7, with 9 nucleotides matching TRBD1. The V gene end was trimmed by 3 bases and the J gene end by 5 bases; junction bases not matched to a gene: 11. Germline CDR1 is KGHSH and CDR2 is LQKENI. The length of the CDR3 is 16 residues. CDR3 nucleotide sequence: TGTGCCAGCTCACCGACTCCGGGACAGGGCATTCACGAGCAGTACTTC. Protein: CASSPTPGQGIHEQYF. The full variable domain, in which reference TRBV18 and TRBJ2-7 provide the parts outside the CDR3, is NAGVMQNPRHLVRRRGQEARLRCSPMKGHSHVYWYRQLPEEGLKFMVYLQKENIIDESGMPKERFSAEFPKEGPSILRIQQVVRGDSAAYFCASSPTPGQGIHEQYFGPGTRLTVT.

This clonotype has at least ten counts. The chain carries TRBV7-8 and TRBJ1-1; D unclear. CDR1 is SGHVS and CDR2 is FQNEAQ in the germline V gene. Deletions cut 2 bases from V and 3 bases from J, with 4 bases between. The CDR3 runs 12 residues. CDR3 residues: CASSLTYTEAFF. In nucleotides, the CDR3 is TGTGCCAGCAGCTTAACTTACACTGAAGCTTTCTTT.

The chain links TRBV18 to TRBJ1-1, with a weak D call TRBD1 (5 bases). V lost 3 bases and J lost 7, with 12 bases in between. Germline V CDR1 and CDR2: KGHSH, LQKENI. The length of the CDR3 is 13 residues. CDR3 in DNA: TGTGCCAGCTCACCTCAAGGAAGGGGTGAAGCTTTCTTT. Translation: CASSPQGRGEAFF.

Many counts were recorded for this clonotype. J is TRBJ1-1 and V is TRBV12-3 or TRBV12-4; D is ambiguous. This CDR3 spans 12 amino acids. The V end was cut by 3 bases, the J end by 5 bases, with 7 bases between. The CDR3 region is CASSFPSTEAFF. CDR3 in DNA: TGTGCCAGCAGTTTTCCGAGTACTGAAGCTTTCTTT.

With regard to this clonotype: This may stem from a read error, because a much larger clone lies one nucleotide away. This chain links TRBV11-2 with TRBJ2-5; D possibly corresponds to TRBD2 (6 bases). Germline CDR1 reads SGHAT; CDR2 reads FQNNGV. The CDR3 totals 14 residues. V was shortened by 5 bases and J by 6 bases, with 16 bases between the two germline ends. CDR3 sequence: CASSVGRGGQTQYF. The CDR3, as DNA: TGTGCCAGCAGCGTGGGACGGGGAGGACAGACCCAGTACTTC.

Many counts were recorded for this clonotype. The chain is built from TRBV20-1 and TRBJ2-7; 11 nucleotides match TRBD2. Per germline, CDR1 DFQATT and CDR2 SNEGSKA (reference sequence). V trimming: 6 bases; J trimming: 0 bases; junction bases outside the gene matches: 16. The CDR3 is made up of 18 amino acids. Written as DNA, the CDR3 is TGCAGTGCCGCCTCGCGTATTCGAACTAGCGGGGGCTCCTACGAGCAGTACTTC. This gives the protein CSAASRIRTSGGSYEQYF.

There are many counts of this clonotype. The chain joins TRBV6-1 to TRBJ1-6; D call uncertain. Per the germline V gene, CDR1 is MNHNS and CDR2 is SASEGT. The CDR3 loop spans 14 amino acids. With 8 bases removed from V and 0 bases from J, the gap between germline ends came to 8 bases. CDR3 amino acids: CASFGDSYNSPLHF. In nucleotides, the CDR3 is TGTGCCAGCTTCGGAGACTCCTATAATTCACCCCTCCACTTT.

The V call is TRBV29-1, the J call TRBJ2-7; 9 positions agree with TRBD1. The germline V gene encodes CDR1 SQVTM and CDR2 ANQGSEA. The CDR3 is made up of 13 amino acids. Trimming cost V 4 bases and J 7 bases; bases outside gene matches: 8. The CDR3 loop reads CSVGDRATGEQYF. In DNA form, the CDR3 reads TGCAGCGTTGGGGACAGGGCAACGGGGGAGCAGTACTTC.

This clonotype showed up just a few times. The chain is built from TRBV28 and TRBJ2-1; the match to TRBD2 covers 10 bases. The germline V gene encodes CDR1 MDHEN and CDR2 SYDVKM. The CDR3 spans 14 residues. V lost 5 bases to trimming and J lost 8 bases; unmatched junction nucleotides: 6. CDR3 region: CASSVSSGSYEQFF. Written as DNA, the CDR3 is TGTGCCAGCAGTGTGTCTAGCGGGAGCTATGAGCAGTTCTTC.

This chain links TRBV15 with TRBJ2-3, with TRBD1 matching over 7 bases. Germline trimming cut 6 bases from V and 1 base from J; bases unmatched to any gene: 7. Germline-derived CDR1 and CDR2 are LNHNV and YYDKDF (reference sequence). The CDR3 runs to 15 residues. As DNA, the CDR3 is TGTGCCACCAGGATAACAGGGGTTGGCACAGATACGCAGTATTTT. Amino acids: CATRITGVGTDTQYF.

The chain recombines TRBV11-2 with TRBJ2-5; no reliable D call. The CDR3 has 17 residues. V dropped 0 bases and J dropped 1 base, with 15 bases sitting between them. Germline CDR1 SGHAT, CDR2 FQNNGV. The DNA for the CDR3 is TGTGCCAGCAGCTTAGATTTCGGAGCCAGGACCCAAGAGACCCAGTACTTC. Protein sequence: CASSLDFGARTQETQYF.